Only one count was recorded for the clone carrying this TCR beta chain. Germline V CDR1 and CDR2: SGHKS, YYEKEE (reference sequence). J was trimmed by 5 bases and V by 5 bases; bases with no gene match: 11. This CDR3 comprises 15 residues. Source study methods: The authors estimated nucleated cell counts from reference gene primer amplification. This table comes from immunoSEQ multiplex PCR, and its TCRdb copy is limited to in-frame clones, with some not included. The DNA was the basis for D and trimming; V, J and clone size are from that table. The repertoire consists of under 250,000 clones, with 86% occurring once and the leading ten covering 6.2%. The sample comes from a study of blood T cell repertoires in COVID-19. Looking at the study overall: The United States, Italy and Spain provided the acute and convalescent COVID-19 samples. T cells, B-cell-depleted T cells, or PBMCs provided the cDNA or gDNA that served as material.

Material: peripheral blood. The rearrangement joins TRBV5-5 to TRBJ2-5; 8 nucleotides match TRBD2. The sequence came from a man aged 60 to 69 with acute or convalescent COVID-19. CDR3 sequence: CASSAAGTREETQYF. The CDR3 DNA reads as TGTGCCAGCAGTGCCGCCGGGACTAGGGAGGAGACCCAGTACTTC. The complete variable domain, with remaining parts taken from reference TRBV5-5 and TRBJ2-5, reads DAGVTQSPTHLIKTRGQQVTLRCSPISGHKSVSWYQQVLGQGPQFIFQYYEKEERGRGNFPDRFSARQFPNYSSELNVNALLLGDSALYLCASSAAGTREETQYFGPGTRLLVL.